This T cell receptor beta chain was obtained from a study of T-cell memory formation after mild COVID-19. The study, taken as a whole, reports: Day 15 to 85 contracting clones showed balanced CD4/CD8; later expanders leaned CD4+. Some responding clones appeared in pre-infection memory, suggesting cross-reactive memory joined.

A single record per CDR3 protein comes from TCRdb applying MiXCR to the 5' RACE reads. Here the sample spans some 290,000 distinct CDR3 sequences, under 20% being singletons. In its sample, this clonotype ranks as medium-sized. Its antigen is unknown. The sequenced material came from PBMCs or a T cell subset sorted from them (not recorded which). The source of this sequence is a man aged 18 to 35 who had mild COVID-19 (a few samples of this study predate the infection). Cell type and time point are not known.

CDR3 sequence (DNA): TGCAGTGCTAGAGATTTGACCACCTCCTACAATGAGCAGTTCTTC. Translated, it gives CSARDLTTSYNEQFF. The gene calls are TRBV20-1 and TRBJ2-1; D is unclear. Trimming removed 0 bases at V and 0 bases at J, with 9 bases between. From germline, CDR1 is DFQATT and CDR2 SNEGSKA (reference sequence). The CDR3 extends over 15 amino acids.